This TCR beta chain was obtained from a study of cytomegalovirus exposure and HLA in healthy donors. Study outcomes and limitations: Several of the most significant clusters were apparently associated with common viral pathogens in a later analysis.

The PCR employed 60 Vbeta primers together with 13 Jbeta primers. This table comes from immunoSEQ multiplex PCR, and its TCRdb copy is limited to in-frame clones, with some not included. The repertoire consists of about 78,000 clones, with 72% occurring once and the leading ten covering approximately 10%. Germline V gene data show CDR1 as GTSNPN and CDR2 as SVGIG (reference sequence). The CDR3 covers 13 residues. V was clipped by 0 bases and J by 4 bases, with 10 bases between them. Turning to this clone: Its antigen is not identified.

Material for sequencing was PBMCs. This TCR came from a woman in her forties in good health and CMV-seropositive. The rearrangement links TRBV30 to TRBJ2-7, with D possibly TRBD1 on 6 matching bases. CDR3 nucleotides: TGTGCCTGGAGTGTCCAGGGGTGGTACGAGCAGTACTTC. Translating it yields CAWSVQGWYEQYF.